This TCR beta chain was identified in a study of cytomegalovirus exposure and HLA in healthy donors. To note about this clone: Its antigen is unknown.

Findings of the study overall: Immune exposure was documented only through CMV serostatus.

The PCR ran on 60 Vbeta and 13 Jbeta primers. The assay was immunoSEQ multiplex PCR, and TCRdb's table has in-frame clones only and misses some. Here the sample spans just over 150,000 clones, approximately 86% being singletons. CDR3 length equals 15 residues. Germline CDR1 reads SGHNT; CDR2 reads YENEEA. Trimming took 7 bases from V and 9 from J; bases not matched to a gene: 13. The sequenced sample was PBMCs. This receptor was identified in a woman younger than 30 in good health and CMV-seronegative. This chain connects TRBV11-3 to TRBJ1-5; 9 bases are a match to TRBD1. Here the CDR3 reads CASTSTGGRSRPQHF. In nucleotides, the CDR3 is TGTGCCAGCACTTCAACAGGGGGCCGGTCCCGGCCCCAGCATTTT.